This T cell receptor beta chain comes out of a study of CD8 T cells in Susac syndrome. Trimming cost V 2 bases and J 4 bases, with 14 bases left between them. This CDR3 has 15 residues. Germline V gives CDR1 MNHEY, CDR2 SMNVEV (reference sequence). The RNA, about 0.45 to 1 ug, was put through reverse transcription using random hexamers. The immunoSEQ assay covered 54 Vbeta and 13 Jbeta segments for CDR3. TCRdb analysed the immunoSEQ multiplex PCR reads with MiXCR anew, one entry per CDR3 protein. This sample has hundreds of thousands of distinct CDR3 sequences, with more than 75% found just once. The TCR sequence derives from a human donor with multiple sclerosis. The sample comprised CD8+ T cells from PBMCs. The rearrangement joins TRBV27 to TRBJ2-5; D uncertain. The CDR3 coding sequence is TGTGCCAGCAGTTTACAGGCTACCGGCCTAGAGACCCAGTACTTC. This translates into CASSLQATGLETQYF.